This TCR beta chain is from a study of cytomegalovirus exposure and HLA in healthy donors. Study-wide findings and caveats: Available immune exposure information was restricted to CMV serostatus only. It has been reported that TCR beta sequences accurately predicted the HLA-A and HLA-B alleles of most subjects.

Vbeta (60) and Jbeta (13) primers were used in the PCR. Generated by immunoSEQ multiplex PCR, the TCRdb table keeps only in-frame clones and is missing some. The data hold roughly 200,000 clones, with 60% to 85% observed a single time. A note on this clone: Its antigen is not known.

Sequences were obtained from PBMCs. The source of this sequence is a girl aged 5 to 17 in good health and CMV-seropositive.

In DNA, the CDR3 is TGTGCCAGCAGTTTCTCGGGGGTGGGCGGGAACAGGCCAACTACTGAAGCTTTCTTT. Protein sequence: CASSFSGVGGNRPTTEAFF. The chain employs TRBV27 and TRBJ1-1; a weak D match, TRBD1 (5 bases). The CDR3 is made up of 19 amino acids. With 3 bases removed from V and 5 bases from J, the gap between germline ends came to 28 bases. The germline gives CDR1 MNHEY, CDR2 SMNVEV (reference sequence).